These T cell receptor beta chains were read from a single sample in a study of blood T cell repertoires in COVID-19. Repertoires were generated with immunoSEQ multiplex PCR, while TCRdb's copy carries only in-frame clones and drops some. The table lists some 300,000 clones, around 84% of them singletons, with about 4% in the top ten. Sequencing input: PBMCs or T cells enriched from blood (not recorded which). The source of these receptors is a man aged 30 to 45 who had recovered from COVID-19. Each CDR3 is given with its conserved first and last residue. Fields, in order: V gene, clone size, J gene, D gene, CDR3 length, CDR3 protein, CDR3 DNA. D genes are given only for firm matches. Some rows have no size entry. The others give once, few or many, or a class for an expanded clone.

v_gene: TRBV5-8
abundance: NA
j_gene: TRBJ1-5
d_gene: TRBD1
len: 17
CDR3aa: CASSHGQGFYSNQPQHF
CDR3nt: TGTGCCAGCAGCCACGGACAGGGATTCTATAGCAATCAGCCCCAGCATTTT

v_gene: TRBV24-1
abundance: NA
j_gene: TRBJ2-3
d_gene: NA
len: 18
CDR3aa: CATSDSGQIVTSTDTQYF
CDR3nt: TGTGCCACCAGTGATTCCGGACAGATAGTTACTAGCACAGATACGCAGTATTTT

v_gene: TRBV18
abundance: NA
j_gene: TRBJ1-2
d_gene: NA
len: 14
CDR3aa: CASSPERGNYGYTF
CDR3nt: TGTGCCAGCTCACCCGAGCGGGGAAACTATGGCTACACCTTC

v_gene: TRBV28
abundance: few
j_gene: TRBJ2-1
d_gene: TRBD2
len: 16
CDR3aa: CASRLPVAGKANEQFF
CDR3nt: TGTGCCAGCAGGTTGCCAGTAGCGGGAAAAGCCAATGAGCAGTTCTTC

v_gene: TRBV7-2
abundance: NA
j_gene: TRBJ2-3
d_gene: TRBD2
len: 15
CDR3aa: CASSLVAGGADTQYF
CDR3nt: TGTGCCAGCAGCTTAGTAGCGGGAGGTGCAGATACGCAGTATTTT

v_gene: TRBV19
abundance: NA
j_gene: TRBJ2-7
d_gene: TRBD2
len: 13
CDR3aa: CASRSGSSYEQYF
CDR3nt: TGTGCCAGTAGAAGCGGGAGCTCCTACGAGCAGTACTTC

v_gene: TRBV10-3
abundance: NA
j_gene: TRBJ2-7
d_gene: NA
len: 13
CDR3aa: CAIRDQGTYEQYF
CDR3nt: TGTGCCATCAGAGACCAGGGAACCTACGAGCAGTACTTC

v_gene: TRBV18
abundance: NA
j_gene: TRBJ2-5
d_gene: NA
len: 14
CDR3aa: CASSPRQLSETQYF
CDR3nt: TGTGCCAGCTCCCCCAGACAGTTGTCAGAGACCCAGTACTTC

v_gene: TRBV24-1
abundance: once
j_gene: TRBJ2-3
d_gene: NA
len: 18
CDR3aa: CATRGPIGYSDGTDTQYF
CDR3nt: TGTGCCACCAGAGGTCCTATCGGGTATAGCGACGGCACAGATACGCAGTATTTT

v_gene: TRBV19
abundance: NA
j_gene: TRBJ1-2
d_gene: TRBD1
len: 16
CDR3aa: CASSRPRDSTNYGYTF
CDR3nt: TGTGCCAGTAGTCGCCCCCGGGACAGCACTAACTATGGCTACACCTTC

v_gene: TRBV18
abundance: NA
j_gene: TRBJ2-7
d_gene: TRBD1
len: 16
CDR3aa: CASSPADRAHSYEQYF
CDR3nt: TGTGCCAGCTCACCTGCCGACAGGGCTCACTCCTACGAGCAGTACTTC

v_gene: TRBV5-1
abundance: NA
j_gene: TRBJ1-2
d_gene: NA
len: 15
CDR3aa: CASGTKGGQSYGYTF
CDR3nt: TGCGCCAGCGGAACTAAAGGGGGTCAGAGCTATGGCTACACCTTC

v_gene: TRBV28
abundance: NA
j_gene: TRBJ1-2
d_gene: NA
len: 13
CDR3aa: CASSWRFNYGYTF
CDR3nt: TGTGCCAGCAGTTGGCGGTTTAACTATGGCTACACCTTC

v_gene: TRBV28
abundance: NA
j_gene: TRBJ1-2
d_gene: NA
len: 12
CDR3aa: CASSFGSAGPTF
CDR3nt: TGTGCCAGCAGTTTCGGTTCTGCAGGCCCCACCTTC

v_gene: TRBV6-4
abundance: few
j_gene: TRBJ2-2
d_gene: NA
len: 15
CDR3aa: CASSVTGTDTGELFF
CDR3nt: TGTGCCAGCAGTGTCACAGGGACGGACACCGGGGAGCTGTTTTTT

v_gene: TRBV11-3
abundance: NA
j_gene: TRBJ2-5
d_gene: TRBD2
len: 16
CDR3aa: CASSVGLAGVREAQYF
CDR3nt: TGTGCCAGCAGTGTCGGACTAGCGGGAGTAAGAGAGGCCCAGTACTTC

v_gene: TRBV6-1
abundance: NA
j_gene: TRBJ2-2
d_gene: TRBD2
len: 16
CDR3aa: CASSERASGGTGELFF
CDR3nt: TGTGCCAGCAGTGAACGAGCATCGGGGGGGACCGGGGAGCTGTTTTTT

v_gene: TRBV6-5
abundance: NA
j_gene: TRBJ1-6
d_gene: NA
len: 15
CDR3aa: CASRAQPGKGSPLHF
CDR3nt: TGTGCCAGCAGGGCCCAACCAGGGAAGGGTTCACCCCTCCACTTT

v_gene: TRBV11-2
abundance: NA
j_gene: TRBJ1-2
d_gene: NA
len: 13
CDR3aa: CASSLGQRYGYTF
CDR3nt: TGTGCCAGCAGCTTAGGACAGCGCTATGGCTACACCTTC

v_gene: TRBV28
abundance: NA
j_gene: TRBJ1-6
d_gene: NA
len: 14
CDR3aa: CASSFVDSNSPLHF
CDR3nt: TGTGCCAGCAGTTTTGTCGACAGTAATTCACCCCTCCACTTT

v_gene: TRBV4-2
abundance: NA
j_gene: TRBJ1-3
d_gene: NA
len: 13
CDR3aa: CASSQAEGNTIYF
CDR3nt: TGTGCCAGCAGCCAAGCGGAGGGAAACACCATATATTTT

v_gene: TRBV2
abundance: few
j_gene: TRBJ2-7
d_gene: NA
len: 15
CDR3aa: CASSDPIDTSYEQYF
CDR3nt: TGTGCCAGCAGTGATCCCATCGACACATCCTACGAGCAGTACTTC

v_gene: TRBV19
abundance: NA
j_gene: TRBJ2-4
d_gene: TRBD1
len: 15
CDR3aa: CASSSPTGTKNIQYF
CDR3nt: TGTGCCAGTAGCTCTCCGACAGGGACCAAAAACATTCAGTACTTC

v_gene: TRBV30
abundance: NA
j_gene: TRBJ1-1
d_gene: NA
len: 10
CDR3aa: CAWGHFEAFF
CDR3nt: TGTGCCTGGGGACATTTTGAAGCTTTCTTT

v_gene: TRBV11-2
abundance: NA
j_gene: TRBJ2-3
d_gene: NA
len: 15
CDR3aa: CASSLAPGSTDTQYF
CDR3nt: TGTGCCAGCAGCTTAGCCCCGGGGTCCACAGATACGCAGTATTTT

v_gene: TRBV11-2
abundance: NA
j_gene: TRBJ2-5
d_gene: TRBD2
len: 15
CDR3aa: CASSSSSGGDETQYF
CDR3nt: TGTGCCAGCAGCTCTTCTAGCGGGGGGGACGAGACCCAGTACTTC

v_gene: TRBV19
abundance: NA
j_gene: TRBJ2-3
d_gene: NA
len: 16
CDR3aa: CASSIVSGGSTDTQYF
CDR3nt: TGTGCCAGTAGTATTGTTTCAGGGGGGAGCACAGATACGCAGTATTTT

v_gene: TRBV10-3
abundance: NA
j_gene: TRBJ2-3
d_gene: NA
len: 15
CDR3aa: CAISDVSASTDTQYF
CDR3nt: TGTGCCATCAGTGATGTTAGCGCGAGCACAGATACGCAGTATTTT

v_gene: TRBV24-1
abundance: NA
j_gene: TRBJ2-1
d_gene: NA
len: 14
CDR3aa: CATSGSGGPNEQFF
CDR3nt: TGTGCCACCAGTGGGTCTGGAGGGCCTAATGAGCAGTTCTTC

v_gene: TRBV3-1/TRBV3-2
abundance: once
j_gene: TRBJ2-5
d_gene: NA
len: 15
CDR3aa: CASSPGVAVQETQYF
CDR3nt: TGTGCCAGCAGCCCCGGGGTAGCGGTGCAAGAGACCCAGTACTTC

v_gene: TRBV2
abundance: NA
j_gene: TRBJ2-2
d_gene: TRBD2
len: 18
CDR3aa: CASRGRLAGGHVTGELFF
CDR3nt: TGTGCCAGCAGAGGGCGACTAGCGGGGGGGCACGTCACCGGGGAGCTGTTTTTT

v_gene: TRBV30
abundance: NA
j_gene: TRBJ2-3
d_gene: TRBD1
len: 14
CDR3aa: CAWSRGQGPDTQYF
CDR3nt: TGTGCCTGGAGTAGGGGACAGGGTCCAGATACGCAGTATTTT

v_gene: TRBV7-6
abundance: NA
j_gene: TRBJ2-7
d_gene: NA
len: 15
CDR3aa: CASSLLARSSYEQYF
CDR3nt: TGTGCCAGCAGCTTACTGGCACGGAGCTCCTACGAGCAGTACTTC

v_gene: TRBV11-2
abundance: NA
j_gene: TRBJ1-1
d_gene: NA
len: 13
CDR3aa: CASSLARNTEAFF
CDR3nt: TGTGCCAGCAGCTTAGCTCGGAACACTGAAGCTTTCTTT

v_gene: TRBV16
abundance: NA
j_gene: TRBJ1-6
d_gene: NA
len: 14
CDR3aa: CASSPGVRNSPLHF
CDR3nt: TGTGCCAGCAGCCCAGGGGTTCGAAATTCACCCCTCCACTTT

v_gene: TRBV7-9
abundance: NA
j_gene: TRBJ2-7
d_gene: TRBD1
len: 14
CDR3aa: CASSRRTGPYEQYF
CDR3nt: TGTGCCAGCAGCCGCCGGACAGGGCCCTACGAGCAGTACTTC

v_gene: TRBV5-6
abundance: once
j_gene: TRBJ2-1
d_gene: NA
len: 15
CDR3aa: CASSRPLNEGYEQFF
CDR3nt: TGTGCCAGCAGCCGTCCGCTAAATGAGGGTTATGAGCAGTTCTTC